The sample holds a few counts of the clone carrying this TCR beta chain. The authors' processing: Cell counts per sample came from amplifying reference gene primers. Profiling relied on immunoSEQ multiplex PCR, and the TCRdb table lists in-frame clones only, not all of them. V and J calls and clone size follow that table, whereas D and trimming were derived from the DNA. The data show more than 15,000 clones, around 86% seen once. The sample belongs to a study of blood T cell repertoires in COVID-19. About the research overall: Spain, Italy and the United States supplied samples that represented acute and convalescent COVID-19.

Germline CDR1 is SGHRS and CDR2 is YFSETQ. Trimming at V came to 4 bases and at J to 3 bases, leaving 9 bases not matched to a gene. The CDR3 runs to 16 residues. Sequencing was performed on peripheral blood. The sequence derives from a man at least 80 years old with active or convalescent COVID-19. V and J are TRBV5-1 and TRBJ1-5, with TRBD1 identical over 8 bases. CDR3 region: CASSPGGTGNNQPQHF. The CDR3 DNA is TGCGCCAGCAGCCCCGGAGGGACAGGAAACAATCAGCCCCAGCATTTT.